This TCR beta chain comes out of a study of PD-L1 blockade in urothelial cancer. As for the study in general: Patients commenced atezolizumab in 2014, and it was given at 1,200 mg intravenously every 3 weeks. The analyses of blood took place 3 weeks (second dose) and 6 weeks after treatment start. Among blood samples, the median T cell count was some 140,000.

CDR1 is SGHNT, CDR2 YENEEA, per germline. This CDR3 has 16 amino acids. V was shortened by 5 bases and J by 5 bases, with 19 bases between the two germline ends. Profiling relied on immunoSEQ multiplex PCR, and the TCRdb table lists in-frame clones only, not all of them. There are around 50,000 clones in the sample; 84% occur only once, and roughly 1.3% lies in the top ten. Time point defined: pretreatment peripheral blood. This receptor was identified in a man aged 45-60 years with urothelial cancer. This specimen consisted of PBMCs, obtained around atezolizumab (anti-PD-L1) treatment. The chain has TRBV11-3 and TRBJ2-1; possible D gene TRBD2, 6 bases. CDR3 DNA sequence: TGTGCCAGCAGCGCCCTCGGGAGTGGGTTTAACAATGAGCAGTTCTTC. Its translation is CASSALGSGFNNEQFF. The full variable domain, its missing parts supplied by reference TRBV11-3 and TRBJ2-1, is EAGVVQSPRYKIIEKKQPVAFWCNPISGHNTLYWYLQNLGQGPELLIRYENEEAVDDSQLPKDRFSAERLKGVDSTLKIQPAELGDSAVYLCASSALGSGFNNEQFFGPGTRLTVL.